The 20 T cell receptor beta chains given below trace back to one sample, sequenced in a study of early stage breast cancer tumors. Libraries were prepared by immunoSEQ multiplex PCR; TCRdb keeps only in-frame clonotypes and omits some of them. The sample consists of fewer than 70,000 clones, roughly 80% of them appearing once. The sequenced material came from blood. These receptors came from a person in their forties with breast cancer.

The V call is TRBV4-1, the J call TRBJ2-1, with 8 bases lining up with TRBD2. The CDR3 has 17 amino acids. With V trimmed by 1 base and J by 3 bases, 8 bases remained unmatched. Germline lookup yields CDR1 MGHRA and CDR2 YSYEKL. Here the CDR3 DNA reads TGCGCCAGCAGCCAAGTAGTCGCCGGGGGGGGCTACAATGAGCAGTTCTTC. Amino acids: CASSQVVAGGGYNEQFF.

This chain connects TRBV11-2 to TRBJ2-2; no clear D. The germline V and J ends were trimmed by 1 base and 2 bases, with 5 bases remaining between them. CDR1 and CDR2 from the germline V gene are SGHAT and FQNNGV. CDR3 length: 14 amino acids. CDR3 nucleotides: TGTGCCAGCAGCTTAGCCCTCAACACCGGGGAGCTGTTTTTT. Protein sequence: CASSLALNTGELFF. The full variable domain, in which reference TRBV11-2 and TRBJ2-2 provide the parts outside the CDR3, is EAGVAQSPRYKIIEKRQSVAFWCNPISGHATLYWYQQILGQGPKLLIQFQNNGVVDDSQLPKDRFSAERLKGVDSTLKIQPAKLEDSAVYLCASSLALNTGELFFGEGSRLTVL.

This chain links TRBV6-5 with TRBJ1-5; 10 bases are shared with TRBD1. V trimming: 10 bases; J trimming: 6 bases; junction bases outside the gene matches: 12. CDR1 is MNHEY, CDR2 SVGAGI, per germline. The CDR3 is made up of 15 amino acids. The CDR3 DNA reads TGTGCCACCTTTCCCCTGACAGGGGGCGGTCAGCCCCAGCATTTT. It specifies CATFPLTGGGQPQHF.

This chain uses TRBV29-1 with TRBJ1-4; D remains unclear. Trimming removed 6 bases at V and 2 bases at J, with 10 bases between. The CDR3 has 13 residues. Germline-derived CDR1 and CDR2 are SQVTM and ANQGSEA. As DNA, the CDR3 is TGCAGCGTGACGAGAGGTACTAATGAAAAACTGTTTTTT. Its protein product is CSVTRGTNEKLFF.

The chain employs TRBV5-1 and TRBJ2-1, with D possibly matching TRBD1 (6 bases). The V gene's germline CDR1 is SGHRS and CDR2 YFSETQ. The V end was cut by 2 bases, the J end by 8 bases, with 11 bases between. This CDR3 is built from 13 residues. The CDR3 sequence: CASSFTGLDEQFF. CDR3 sequence (DNA): TGCGCCAGCAGCTTCACAGGGTTGGATGAGCAGTTCTTC.

CDR3 sequence (DNA): TGCGCCAGCAGCCAAGCAGGGGACAAGGGAACCTACGAGCAGTACTTC. This sequence encodes CASSQAGDKGTYEQYF. This chain links TRBV4-1 with TRBJ2-7; TRBD1 might be the D (6 bases). Looked up from germline, CDR1 is MGHRA and CDR2 is YSYEKL. V lost 1 base and J lost 2, with 15 bases in between. The CDR3 runs to 16 residues.

This chain links TRBV6-5 with TRBJ2-3; D is unclear. Trimming pared 6 bases from V and 2 bases from J, leaving 12 bases between. The germline CDR1 and CDR2 sequences are MNHEY and SVGAGI. The CDR3 has 14 amino acids. The DNA of the CDR3 is TGTGCCAGCAGCGGGTCCCTCCTCACAGATACGCAGTATTTT. It yields the protein CASSGSLLTDTQYF.

This chain uses TRBV10-3 with TRBJ2-7; D possibly corresponds to TRBD2 (6 bases). The V and J ends lost 3 bases and 4 bases respectively, with 19 bases between them. CDR1 is ENHRY and CDR2 is SYGVKD in the germline V gene. There are 16 residues in the CDR3. The chain's CDR3 is CAISELSGSISYEQYF. The CDR3 DNA reads as TGTGCCATCAGTGAATTATCCGGGAGTATTTCGTACGAGCAGTACTTC.

The rearrangement links TRBV7-2 to TRBJ2-1; D ambiguous. The CDR3 totals 14 residues. The V end was cut by 2 bases, the J end by 6 bases, with 11 bases between. Per germline, CDR1 SGHTA and CDR2 FQGNSA. CDR3 DNA sequence: TGTGCCAGCAGCTTATCGGGCAGAATCAATGAGCAGTTCTTC. This gives the protein CASSLSGRINEQFF.

V is TRBV6-1 and J is TRBJ1-4; no firm D call. Germline values: CDR1 MNHNS, CDR2 SASEGT. CDR3 size: 16 residues. Trimming removed 2 bases from V and 5 bases from J, with 15 bases in between. The CDR3 loop reads CASSENHGLGNEKLFF. The DNA for the CDR3 is TGTGCCAGCAGTGAAAATCATGGCTTGGGGAATGAAAAACTGTTTTTT.

V is TRBV6-5 and J is TRBJ2-7, with 10 bases fitting TRBD1. CDR1 and CDR2 from the germline V gene are MNHEY and SVGAGI. Unmatched junction bases numbered 6, after V lost 5 bases and J lost 2 bases. The CDR3 covers 15 residues. In DNA, the CDR3 is TGTGCCAGCAGTCCCGACAGGGGGCTGACCTACGAGCAGTACTTC. Protein sequence: CASSPDRGLTYEQYF.

In its sample, this clone was seen once. The chain combines TRBV28 with TRBJ1-4, with a tentative D call TRBD1 (5 bases). V dropped 4 bases and J dropped 11 bases, with 14 bases sitting between them. This CDR3 has 13 amino acids. Per germline, CDR1 MDHEN and CDR2 SYDVKM. The CDR3 sequence: CASSSRTPDKLFF. The CDR3 DNA is TGTGCCAGCAGTTCTCGGACACCCGATAAACTGTTTTTT.

The CDR3 region is CASSPYTVERFRAFF. The CDR3 nucleotides read TGTGCCAGCTCACCTTACACGGTAGAGCGCTTTAGGGCTTTCTTT. The V call is TRBV18, the J call TRBJ1-1; no firm D call. The CDR3 spans 15 residues. Germline V lookup: CDR1 KGHSH, CDR2 LQKENI. The V gene lost 3 bases and the J gene lost 11 bases, with 22 bases spanning the gap.

This sequence joins TRBV5-6 and TRBJ2-1, with 11 bases fitting TRBD2. The length of the CDR3 is 16 residues. V gave up 3 bases and J gave up 3 bases; unmatched junction bases: 5. Germline assignment: CDR1 SGHDT and CDR2 YYEEEE. The CDR3, as DNA: TGTGCCAGCAGCTCGCCGGGACTAGCGGACTACAATGAGCAGTTCTTC. The encoded protein is CASSSPGLADYNEQFF.

J is TRBJ2-1 and V is TRBV28; D might be TRBD1 or TRBD2, each matching 5 bases. The germline V gene has CDR1 MDHEN and CDR2 SYDVKM. The CDR3 totals 15 residues. V lost 5 bases and J 2 bases, leaving 13 bases between the germline ends. The CDR3 region has the DNA TGTGCCAGCAGTCTCGGGACCGCTCCCTACAATGAGCAGTTCTTC. Encoded protein: CASSLGTAPYNEQFF. Full variable domain (missing parts from reference TRBV28 and TRBJ2-1): DVKVTQSSRYLVKRTGEKVFLECVQDMDHENMFWYRQDPGLGLRLIYFSYDVKMKEKGDIPEGYSVSREKKERFSLILESASTNQTSMYLCASSLGTAPYNEQFFGPGTRLTVL.

The gene calls are TRBV29-1 and TRBJ2-3, with a weak D call TRBD1 (6 bases). Trimming shortened V by 5 bases and J by 0 bases, and 12 bases separated the two germline ends. The CDR3 consists of 14 residues. CDR1 is SQVTM, CDR2 ANQGSEA, per germline. CDR3 sequence: CSVRDRRSTDTQYF. CDR3 DNA: TGCAGCGTTCGAGACAGGAGGAGCACAGATACGCAGTATTTT.

This chain joins TRBV13 and TRBJ2-7; 7 bases fit TRBD1. V shed 5 bases, J shed 2 bases, and the junction held 6 bases outside the gene matches. Germline-derived CDR1 and CDR2 are PRHDT and FYEKMQ (reference sequence). This CDR3 spans 14 amino acids. The CDR3 nucleotides read TGTGCCAGCAGCCACCAACAGGGGCCCTACGAGCAGTACTTC. Translated: CASSHQQGPYEQYF.

The V call is TRBV4-2, the J call TRBJ2-3; possibly TRBD1 or TRBD2 for D (5 bases each). V dropped 1 base and J dropped 2 bases, with 22 bases sitting between them. This CDR3 has 19 amino acids. CDR1 is LGHNA and CDR2 is YNFKEQ in the germline V gene. CDR3 protein: CASSQAQKGVASITDTQYF. CDR3 nucleotides: TGTGCCAGCAGCCAAGCTCAAAAAGGGGTAGCGTCGATCACAGATACGCAGTATTTT.

The gene calls are TRBV29-1 and TRBJ2-3; 9 nucleotides agree with TRBD1. Germline CDR1 SQVTM, CDR2 ANQGSEA. After removal of 0 bases from V and 6 bases from J, the junction contained 16 bases not matched to a gene. The CDR3 consists of 18 residues. The CDR3 sequence: CSVEETHWGQGGFDTQYF. DNA of the CDR3: TGCAGCGTTGAAGAAACGCATTGGGGACAGGGTGGTTTTGATACGCAGTATTTT.

This chain joins TRBV6-5 and TRBJ2-5, with 7 bases that match TRBD2. The CDR3 covers 15 residues. V trimming: 6 bases; J trimming: 2 bases; junction bases outside the gene matches: 9. The germline CDR1 and CDR2 sequences are MNHEY and SVGAGI. The DNA of the CDR3 is TGTGCCAGCAGGCTGGGAGGGAGGAGGCAAGAGACCCAGTACTTC. Amino acids: CASRLGGRRQETQYF.